This T cell receptor (beta chain) appears in the sequencing data of a study of post-analysis software for immune sequencing data. Overall study context: The disease courses covered relapsing-remitting, secondary progressive and progressive-relapsing multiple sclerosis.

Trimming took 3 bases from V and 0 from J, leaving 12 bases between them. Germline V gene lookup returns CDR1 SGHTA and CDR2 FQGNSA. This CDR3 contains 16 residues. Sequencing libraries made from TCR beta cDNA carried unique molecular identifiers. T cells numbering roughly 0.9 to 10 million yielded cDNA molecules that totaled roughly 500,000. TCRdb used MiXCR to reprocess the PCR reads, holding one entry per CDR3 protein. The sample contains about 540,000 distinct CDR3 sequences, 30% to 40% of which appear only once. Study outcomes and limitations: Samples from one preparation batch, clustered by F measure, grouped strongly together. Diversity measured as normalized Chao1 was significantly lower in multiple sclerosis patients than in controls. About five TRBV segments appeared more often in patients than in controls, and TRBV5-6, TRBV5-1 and TRBV20-1 were among these.

The table lists this clonotype with a few counts. Its antigen is not identified. Sequenced sample: blood. The TCR originated in a girl under 18 with multiple sclerosis. V and J are TRBV7-2 and TRBJ2-1, with D maybe TRBD2 (5 bases). CDR3 in amino acids: CASSLSSGSSYNEQFF. The CDR3 DNA sequence: TGTGCCAGCAGCTTGTCGTCGGGGAGCTCCTACAATGAGCAGTTCTTC.